Listed below are T cell receptor beta chains from one sample, sequenced in a study of blood T cell repertoires in COVID-19. The method was immunoSEQ multiplex PCR; TCRdb's version includes in-frame clones alone and lacks a portion of them. This repertoire shows 250,000 to 350,000 clones, 90% found once; its top ten account for approximately 4.5%. Input material: PBMCs or T cells enriched from blood (not recorded which). These TCRs come from a woman under 30 with acute COVID-19. Both conserved end residues are part of each CDR3. Each record gives: D gene, J gene, clone size, V gene, CDR3 DNA, CDR3 protein. D genes are given only for firm matches. Part of the rows lack a size; the others show once, few, many or a class for expanded clones.

>TRBD1|TRBJ2-7|NA|TRBV6-5
TGTGCCAGCAGTTACGGGCCGGGACAGTCCTACGAGCAGTACTTC
CASSYGPGQSYEQYF
>NA|TRBJ2-7|NA|TRBV28
TGTGCCAGCAGTTTAAAATACCGGGGACTGGTCTCCTACGAGCAGTACTTC
CASSLKYRGLVSYEQYF
>NA|TRBJ2-7|NA|TRBV6-5
TGTGCCAGCAGTTACAAAGGGGTGAGGGAGCAGTACTTC
CASSYKGVREQYF
>NA|TRBJ1-5|NA|TRBV6-5
TGTGCCAGCATCCCGATACACAGTCGCCAGCCCCAGCATTTT
CASIPIHSRQPQHF
>TRBD2|TRBJ2-7|NA|TRBV7-3
TGTGCCAGCAGCCCTACGGCGGCGGGAGGTGTCTACGAGCAGTACTTC
CASSPTAAGGVYEQYF
>NA|TRBJ1-1|NA|TRBV5-1
TGCGCCAGCAGCTTGATCCCAGGGGAGAACACTGAAGCTTTCTTT
CASSLIPGENTEAFF
>NA|TRBJ1-1|NA|TRBV27
TGTGCCAGCAGTCTACAGGGCGCCACTGAAGCTTTCTTT
CASSLQGATEAFF
>TRBD2|TRBJ2-3|NA|TRBV3-1/TRBV3-2
TGTGCCAGCAGCCAAGAAGCGTTCTTGGCGGGAGGGGGAAGTGCAGATACGCAGTATTTT
CASSQEAFLAGGGSADTQYF
>TRBD1|TRBJ2-5|NA|TRBV7-9
TGTGCCAGCAGCGAACAGGGGGAAGAGACCCAGTACTTC
CASSEQGEETQYF
>TRBD1|TRBJ1-2|NA|TRBV19
TGTGCCAGTGCTGGCCGAGGGGGCTTCGGCTACACCTTC
CASAGRGGFGYTF
>NA|TRBJ2-3|NA|TRBV7-8
TGTGCCAGCAGCTTAGCGCGGATCCGACGAGCAGATACGCAGTATTTT
CASSLARIRRADTQYF
>NA|TRBJ2-1|NA|TRBV19
TGTGCGACAGGTACGAGCTCCTACAATGAGCAGTTCTTC
CATGTSSYNEQFF
>TRBD2|TRBJ2-5|NA|TRBV3-1/TRBV3-2
TGTGCCAGCAGCCAAGAGGGACTAGCGGGAGGGGCGGTGACCCAGTACTTC
CASSQEGLAGGAVTQYF
>NA|TRBJ2-7|NA|TRBV11-2
TGTGCCAGCAGCTCGGTGGGGCTCTCCTACGAGCAGTACTTC
CASSSVGLSYEQYF
>TRBD2|TRBJ2-1|NA|TRBV28
TGTGCCAGCAGCCCCCAGGGGAGCGGGAGATTCTATGAGCAGTTCTTC
CASSPQGSGRFYEQFF
>TRBD2|TRBJ2-1|once|TRBV3-1/TRBV3-2
TGTGCCAGCAGACTCACCGGGACTAGCGGGATTATTGAGCAGTTCTTC
CASRLTGTSGIIEQFF
>TRBD1|TRBJ1-2|once|TRBV7-2
TGTGCCAGCGGGACAGGGGGGGTCTCTGGCTACACCTTC
CASGTGGVSGYTF
>TRBD2|TRBJ2-3|NA|TRBV7-3
TGTGCCAGCAGCTCAACTAGCGGGACTAGCACAGATACGCAGTATTTT
CASSSTSGTSTDTQYF
>NA|TRBJ2-3|NA|TRBV10-3
TGTGCCATCAGTGAGCCCCAGGGGAGCACAGATACGCAGTATTTT
CAISEPQGSTDTQYF
>NA|TRBJ2-7|NA|TRBV11-3
TGTGCCAGCAGCTTATTTGGGAGCTCCTACGAGCAGTACTTC
CASSLFGSSYEQYF
>TRBD2|TRBJ2-2|NA|TRBV4-2
TGTGCCAGCAGCCAGAGTCCGGGACTAGCGGGAGTAAACACCGGGGAGCTGTTTTTT
CASSQSPGLAGVNTGELFF
>NA|TRBJ2-3|NA|TRBV27
TGTGCCAGCAGTTTATTACTAGCCGGAGGAACCTTCACAGATACGCAGTATTTT
CASSLLLAGGTFTDTQYF
>NA|TRBJ2-5|NA|TRBV6-6
TGTGCCAGCAGTGCAAAAAGCCGGGAGACCCAGTACTTC
CASSAKSRETQYF
>NA|TRBJ1-3|NA|TRBV29-1
TGCCGGGACAACGTCCGAAGCTCTGGAAACACCATATATTTT
CRDNVRSSGNTIYF
>TRBD1|TRBJ1-5|NA|TRBV28
TGTGCCAGCAGTGCCCGGGACAGGAACCTCAATCAGCCCCAGCATTTT
CASSARDRNLNQPQHF
>NA|TRBJ1-5|NA|TRBV7-9
TGTGCCAGCAGCTTTGGGGGGGCGAGAGGCAATCAGCCCCAGCATTTT
CASSFGGARGNQPQHF
>NA|TRBJ2-2|once|TRBV19
TGTGCCACCATAAAAGGGGGATTCCAGGGGATTTACACCGGGGAGCTGTTTTTT
CATIKGGFQGIYTGELFF
>NA|TRBJ1-4|NA|TRBV9
TGTGCCAGCAGCCCTCCCGGGGTTGATAATGAAAAACTGTTTTTT
CASSPPGVDNEKLFF
>NA|TRBJ1-1|NA|TRBV30
TGTGCCTGGAAACAGGCCGGGACACCGACTTTCTTT
CAWKQAGTPTFF
>NA|TRBJ1-4|NA|TRBV5-1
TGCGCCAGCAGCCCCTCGGCGGGGGATGAAAAACTGTTTTTT
CASSPSAGDEKLFF
>TRBD1|TRBJ1-2|NA|TRBV9
TGTGCCAGCAGCGTAGAGGGGACAGGGAGTTATGGCTACACCTTC
CASSVEGTGSYGYTF
>TRBD2|TRBJ2-1|NA|TRBV7-9
TGTGCCAGCAGCTTAGAAGTGGTTCTAGCGGGATATGAGCAGTTCTTC
CASSLEVVLAGYEQFF
>NA|TRBJ2-3|NA|TRBV7-9
TGTGCCAGCAGCTGGGGACAGAAAGGGGGGGATACGCAGTATTTT
CASSWGQKGGDTQYF
>TRBD1|TRBJ1-3|NA|TRBV10-3
TGTGCCATCAGTGAGTCTGGACAGGGCCGAAACACCATATATTTT
CAISESGQGRNTIYF
>NA|TRBJ2-3|NA|TRBV18
TGTGCCAGCTCCCCTAACAGCGGGAGCACAGATACGCAGTATTTT
CASSPNSGSTDTQYF
>NA|TRBJ1-4|NA|TRBV19
TGTGCCAGTACCGCAACGGGACTCCTTAATGAAAAACTGTTTTTT
CASTATGLLNEKLFF
>TRBD1|TRBJ2-7|NA|TRBV11-1
TGTGCCAGCAGCTTAGCGAGGGACAGGGGTTCCTACGAGCAGTACTTC
CASSLARDRGSYEQYF
>NA|TRBJ2-5|NA|TRBV7-3
TGTGCCAGCAGCTTTTTGGTCGGCGGGAACCAAGAGACCCAGTACTTC
CASSFLVGGNQETQYF
>TRBD2|TRBJ2-1|NA|TRBV11-3
TGTGCCAGCAGCTTAGGGTTTAGCGGGAGTTACAATGAGCAGTTCTTC
CASSLGFSGSYNEQFF
>NA|TRBJ1-5|NA|TRBV28
TGTGCCAGCAGTTTATTAACGGCGGGCAATCAGCCCCAGCATTTT
CASSLLTAGNQPQHF
>NA|TRBJ1-1|NA|TRBV10-3
TGTGCCGCCAAAGGGGGTAACACTGAAGCTTTCTTT
CAAKGGNTEAFF
>TRBD2|TRBJ2-3|NA|TRBV27
TGTGCCAGTATCCGGACTAGAGGATTCACAGATACGCAGTATTTT
CASIRTRGFTDTQYF
>NA|TRBJ1-1|NA|TRBV6-5
TGTGCCAGCAGCCCAGGGGTCACTGAAGCTTTCTTT
CASSPGVTEAFF
>TRBD1|TRBJ1-1|NA|TRBV11-2
TGTGCCAGCAGCTCACGACAGGGGCCCTTGAACACTGAAGCTTTCTTT
CASSSRQGPLNTEAFF
>NA|TRBJ1-1|NA|TRBV12-5
TGTGCTAGTGGGTTTGGGAGGCATACTGAAGCTTTCTTT
CASGFGRHTEAFF
>NA|TRBJ2-5|NA|TRBV12-3/TRBV12-4
TGTGCCAGCAGACGACAGGAGGTAGAGACCCAGTACTTC
CASRRQEVETQYF
>TRBD2|TRBJ2-1|NA|TRBV9
TGTGCCAGCAGCGCACCCCGCGGGCGGACTAGCTTCTACAATGAGCAGTTCTTC
CASSAPRGRTSFYNEQFF
>NA|TRBJ2-2|NA|TRBV18
TGTGCCAGCTCACCAGCGGAATCAAACACCGGGGAGCTGTTTTTT
CASSPAESNTGELFF
>NA|TRBJ2-7|NA|TRBV12-5
TGTGCTAGTGGTTTGTCGTACTCCTACGAGCAGTACTTC
CASGLSYSYEQYF
>NA|TRBJ1-5|once|TRBV27
TGTGCCAGCAGTTCTACGGCGTCAGACTATAGCAATCAGCCCCAGCATTTT
CASSSTASDYSNQPQHF
>NA|TRBJ2-7|NA|TRBV28
TGTGCCAGCAGTTTAACCAGGGTAGGCGAGCAGTACTTC
CASSLTRVGEQYF